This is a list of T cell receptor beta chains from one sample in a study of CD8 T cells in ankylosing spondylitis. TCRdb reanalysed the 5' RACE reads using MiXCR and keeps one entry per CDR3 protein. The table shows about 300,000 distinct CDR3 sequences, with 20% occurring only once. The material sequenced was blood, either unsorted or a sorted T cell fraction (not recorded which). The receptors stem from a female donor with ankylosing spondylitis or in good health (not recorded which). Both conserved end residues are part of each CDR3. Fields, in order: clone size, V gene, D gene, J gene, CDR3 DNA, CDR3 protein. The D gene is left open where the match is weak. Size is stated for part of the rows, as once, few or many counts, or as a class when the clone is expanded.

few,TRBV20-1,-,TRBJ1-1,TGCAGTGCTAGGGTTAGGAACACTGAAGCTTTCTTT,CSARVRNTEAFF
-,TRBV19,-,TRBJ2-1,TGTGCCAGTAGTATGTGGCGGTCCTCGACGCGCAATGAGCAGTTCTTC,CASSMWRSSTRNEQFF
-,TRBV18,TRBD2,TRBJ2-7,TGTGCCAGCTCACTGTTGGGACTAGCGGGAGGGCCGGGAGTCGAGCAGTACTTC,CASSLLGLAGGPGVEQYF
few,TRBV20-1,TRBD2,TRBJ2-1,TGCAGTGCTAGTAGCGGGAGGTACAATGAGCAGTTCTTC,CSASSGRYNEQFF
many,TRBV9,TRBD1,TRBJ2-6,TGTGCCAGCAGCGCCCCCAAAACAGGGGTGCTCTCCGTCCTGACTTTC,CASSAPKTGVLSVLTF
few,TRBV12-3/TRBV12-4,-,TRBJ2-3,TGTGCCAGCAGGACGAGGGCCACAGATACGCAGTATTTT,CASRTRATDTQYF
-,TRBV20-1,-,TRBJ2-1,TGCAGTGCTCCCCGTCCTCCCGGGAGAGACAATGAGCAGTTCTTC,CSAPRPPGRDNEQFF
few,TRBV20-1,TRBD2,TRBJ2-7,TGCAGTGCTAGGACCTCACTAGCGGGGGACACCTACGAGCAGTACTTC,CSARTSLAGDTYEQYF
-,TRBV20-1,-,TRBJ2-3,TGCAGTGCCCAGGAGGGGGAGAGAGTATATAGCACAGATACGCAGTATTTT,CSAQEGERVYSTDTQYF
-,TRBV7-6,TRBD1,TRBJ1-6,TGTGCCAGCAGCCCCGAACAGGGGGCTTATTCACCCCTCCACTTT,CASSPEQGAYSPLHF
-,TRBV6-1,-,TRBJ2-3,TGTGCCAGCAGTGAACTCGGAGGGACCGGCACAGATACGCAGTATTTT,CASSELGGTGTDTQYF
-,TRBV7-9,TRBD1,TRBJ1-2,TGTGCCAGCAGCTTCCCGACGACAGGGGGCGCGGGCTACACCTTC,CASSFPTTGGAGYTF
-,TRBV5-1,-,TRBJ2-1,TGCGCCAGCACCGTCGGGCCCGGGAGAGGGTATGAGCAGTTCTTC,CASTVGPGRGYEQFF
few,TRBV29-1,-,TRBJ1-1,TGCAGCGTTGATTCTGTGAACACTGAAGCTTTCTTT,CSVDSVNTEAFF
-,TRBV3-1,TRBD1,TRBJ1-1,TGTGCCAGCGGGGACAGGGCGGAGGAGAGTGAAGCTTTCTTT,CASGDRAEESEAFF
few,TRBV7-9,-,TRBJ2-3,TGTGCCAGCAGCTTCAGAGGAGATACGCAGTATTTT,CASSFRGDTQYF
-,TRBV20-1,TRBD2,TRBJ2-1,TGCAGTGCTCTGCCGACTAGCGGGAGCAGTGATGAGCAGTTCTTC,CSALPTSGSSDEQFF
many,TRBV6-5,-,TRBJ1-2,TGTGCCAGCAGAAGGACAATAAACTATGGCTACACCTTC,CASRRTINYGYTF
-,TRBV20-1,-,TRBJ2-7,TGCAGTGCTACGGGACGAGAAGCGACTAGAGAGGACTACGAGCAGTACTTC,CSATGREATREDYEQYF
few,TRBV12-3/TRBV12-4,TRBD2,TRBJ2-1,TGTGCCAGCAGCCGAGCGGGGACCGTTAGCTCCTACAATGAGCAGTTCTTC,CASSRAGTVSSYNEQFF
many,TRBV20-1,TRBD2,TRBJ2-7,TGCAGTGCCGATTATTTAGCGGGAGAACCTTCCGAGCAGTACTTC,CSADYLAGEPSEQYF
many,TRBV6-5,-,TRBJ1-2,TGTGCCAGCAGTTCGGGCGTTAGTCTAGCTAACTATGGCTACACCTTC,CASSSGVSLANYGYTF
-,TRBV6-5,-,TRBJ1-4,TGTGCCAGCAGTTACGGAGGGGAACTGTTTTTT,CASSYGGELFF
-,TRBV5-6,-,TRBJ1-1,TGTGCCAGCAGCTTTGAGGGAACCACTGAAGCTTTCTTT,CASSFEGTTEAFF
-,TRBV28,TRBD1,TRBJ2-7,TGTGCCAGCAACCGACAGGGGGACTACGAGCAGTACTTC,CASNRQGDYEQYF
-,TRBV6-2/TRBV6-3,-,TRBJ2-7,TGTGCCAGCAGTTACCGGGCCGGCTACGAGCAGTACTTC,CASSYRAGYEQYF
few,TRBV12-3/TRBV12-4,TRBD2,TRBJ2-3,TGTGCCAGCAGTTTTCTGGAGAGGAGAGCGGGAAATTTCACAGATACGCAGTATTTT,CASSFLERRAGNFTDTQYF
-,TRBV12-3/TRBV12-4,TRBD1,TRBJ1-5,TGTGCCAGCAGTGGACAGGCTAGCAATCAGCCCCAGCATTTT,CASSGQASNQPQHF
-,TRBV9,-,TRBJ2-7,TGTGCCAGCAGCGCCTCGGGGCAGGGGAGACACGAGCAGTACTTC,CASSASGQGRHEQYF
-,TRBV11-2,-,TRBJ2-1,TGTGCCAGCAGCTTACTTGTAGGGTCGGGATATGAGCAGTTCTTC,CASSLLVGSGYEQFF
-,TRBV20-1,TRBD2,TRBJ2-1,TGCAGTGCTAGATCAGCGGGAGGGCCTAGGAATGAGCAGTTCTTC,CSARSAGGPRNEQFF
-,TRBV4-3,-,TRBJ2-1,TGCGCCAGCAGCCAAGCTTTTGGAAACAATGAGCAGTTCTTC,CASSQAFGNNEQFF
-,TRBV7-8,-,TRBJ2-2,TGTGCCAGCAGTACAGGGTTTAACACCGGGGAGCTGTTTTTT,CASSTGFNTGELFF
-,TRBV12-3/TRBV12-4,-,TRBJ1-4,TGTGCCAGCAGTTTAGGCGGGGCTAGTGAAAAACTGTTTTTT,CASSLGGASEKLFF
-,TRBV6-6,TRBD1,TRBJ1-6,TGTGCCAGCACCGACCTTCGGACAGGCTATAATTCACCCCTCCACTTT,CASTDLRTGYNSPLHF
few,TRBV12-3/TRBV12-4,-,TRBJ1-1,TGTGCCAGCAGTCTTCGGGGCCTGAACAAATACACTGAAGCTTTCTTT,CASSLRGLNKYTEAFF
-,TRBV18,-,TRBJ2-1,TGTGCCAGCTCACCACGGGGGGGACAGGCGTACAATGAGCAGTTCTTC,CASSPRGGQAYNEQFF
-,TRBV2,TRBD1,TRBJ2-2,TGTGCCAGCAGTTTGACAGGGGTCACCGGGGAGCTGTTTTTT,CASSLTGVTGELFF
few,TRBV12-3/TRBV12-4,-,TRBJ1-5,TGTGCCAGCAGGGGGCTGGGGGAACAGCCCCAGCATTTT,CASRGLGEQPQHF
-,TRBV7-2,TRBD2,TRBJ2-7,TGTGCCAGCAGCCTACGGACTAGCGGGAGGAGCTCCTACGAGCAGTACTTC,CASSLRTSGRSSYEQYF
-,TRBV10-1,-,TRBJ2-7,TGCGCCAGCAGTGACCCCGAGGGCGGGTACGAGCAGTACTTC,CASSDPEGGYEQYF
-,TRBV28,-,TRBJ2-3,TGTGCCAGCAGTCTCGGGACATTAACAGGTACGCAGTATTTT,CASSLGTLTGTQYF
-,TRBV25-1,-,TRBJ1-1,TGTGCCAGCACTCAGGGAGGCCACACTGAAGCTTTCTTT,CASTQGGHTEAFF
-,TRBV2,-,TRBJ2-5,TGTGCCAGCAGCGAATCGTCCCTTAGGAGGGAACAAGAGACCCAGTACTTC,CASSESSLRREQETQYF
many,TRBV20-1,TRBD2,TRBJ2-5,TGCAGTGCTAGAGATCGTCGGGAGGGACAAGAGACCCAGTACTTC,CSARDRREGQETQYF
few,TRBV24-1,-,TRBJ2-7,TGTGCCACCAAGTGGATCACTCAGCAGTACTTC,CATKWITQQYF
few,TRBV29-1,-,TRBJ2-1,TGCAGCGTTGAAGGAGGAGTTCACAATGAGCAGTTCTTC,CSVEGGVHNEQFF
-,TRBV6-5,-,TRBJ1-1,TGTGCCAGCAGTTACTCGTCAGGGAGACCGTACACTGAAGCTTTCTTT,CASSYSSGRPYTEAFF
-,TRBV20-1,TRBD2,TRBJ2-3,TGCAGTGCCCCGGTAGCGGGAGTAGTAGATACGCAGTATTTT,CSAPVAGVVDTQYF
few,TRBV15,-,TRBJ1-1,TGTGCCACCAGCAGAGGTAATAGACAGGCCATAGGGAACACTGAAGCTTTCTTT,CATSRGNRQAIGNTEAFF
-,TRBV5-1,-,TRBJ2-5,TGCGCCAGCAGCCCCCAGCGGCGTAGGGACGAGACCCAGTACTTC,CASSPQRRRDETQYF
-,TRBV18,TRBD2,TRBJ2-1,TGTGCCAGCTCAGACAGCCTCGGACTAGCGGCTTACAATGAGCAGTTCTTC,CASSDSLGLAAYNEQFF
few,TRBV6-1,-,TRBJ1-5,TGTGCCAGCAGTGAATACAGGGACACTCAGCCCCAGCATTTT,CASSEYRDTQPQHF
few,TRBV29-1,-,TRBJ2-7,TGCAGCGCCGCGGGACAGAGCTCCTACGAGCAGTACTTC,CSAAGQSSYEQYF
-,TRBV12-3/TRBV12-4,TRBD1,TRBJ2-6,TGTGCCAGCAGTCAACAGGGGCGGGCCAACGTCCTGACTTTC,CASSQQGRANVLTF
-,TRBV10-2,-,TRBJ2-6,TGCGCCAGCACCCACGCCGGGACGGTGAACTCTGGGGCCAACGTCCTGACTTTC,CASTHAGTVNSGANVLTF